The rows below give T cell receptor beta chains drawn from one sample of a study of blood T cell repertoires in COVID-19. Generated by immunoSEQ multiplex PCR, the TCRdb table keeps only in-frame clones and is missing some. Of about 280,000 clones listed, nearly 90% are singletons. Material: peripheral blood. All receptors derive from a man aged 18 to 30 with active or convalescent COVID-19. Both conserved end residues are trimmed from each CDR3.

J	V	CDR3
TRBJ2-3	TRBV6-2/TRBV6-3	ASSYYGTSTDTQY
TRBJ1-2	TRBV24-1	ATSDPRGWNGYT
TRBJ2-7	TRBV12-3/TRBV12-4	ASSLGGLGEQY
TRBJ1-2	TRBV9	ASRPGTVGRGGYT
TRBJ1-5	TRBV7-2	ASSSRQGQPQH
TRBJ1-4	TRBV5-4	ASSPAVGGKRKLF
TRBJ1-1	TRBV6-5	ASSYSTQGGTEAF
TRBJ1-3	TRBV19	AIAETGVSGNTIY
TRBJ2-1	TRBV18	ASSRGQPKGDNEQF
TRBJ2-2	TRBV4-1	ASSQPGLAGGPITGELF
TRBJ1-5	TRBV5-4	ASSLAGSGGDQPQH
TRBJ1-5	TRBV19	ASTGTGVLYSNQPQH
TRBJ1-6	TRBV2	ASTGYRINSPLH
TRBJ2-7	TRBV5-8	ASSLAGTGSYEQY
TRBJ2-2	TRBV9	ASSETGDVTGELF
TRBJ1-2	TRBV6-6	ASSPQGAGGYT
TRBJ1-1	TRBV7-3	ASSLTYDRGNTEAF
TRBJ1-5	TRBV5-1	ASSLGGEPGTMPQH
TRBJ1-1	TRBV27	ASSPPGTGMRAF
TRBJ1-1	TRBV27	ASSSGGRVKTEAF
TRBJ2-5	TRBV7-8	ASRNYRVQETQY
TRBJ1-1	TRBV6-1	ASSEGENTEAF
TRBJ1-2	TRBV9	ASSVAWTGDGYT
TRBJ1-5	TRBV28	ASSSWRGPTNQPQH
TRBJ2-3	TRBV6-4	ASSDSRGGPDTQY
TRBJ1-5	TRBV12-3/TRBV12-4	ASSLSMNQPQH
TRBJ1-2	TRBV15	ATSGDRNLNYGYT
TRBJ1-1	TRBV6-5	ASSYSVRGSTEAF
TRBJ2-3	TRBV15	ATSRLLTGGTDTQY